The 5 T cell receptor beta chains reported below all come from one sample, sequenced in a study of glioma-infiltrating T cells after dendritic cell vaccination. Using immunoSEQ multiplex PCR, the repertoire was profiled, and TCRdb retains in-frame clones only, with some absent. The sample lists 90,000 to 95,000 clones, approximately 78% seen once, with approximately 2% in the top ten. Time point: after dendritic cell vaccination, including at tumor progression/relapse. The material was blood, obtained after dendritic cell vaccination. The receptors shown here come from a human donor with glioblastoma.

This chain joins TRBV7-9 and TRBJ2-1; 15 bases align to TRBD2. V shed 5 bases and J 9 bases; nucleotides not matched to a gene: 5. Germline-derived CDR1 and CDR2 are SEHNR and FQNEAQ (reference sequence). The CDR3 totals 15 residues. CDR3 nucleotides: TGTGCCAGCAGCACCGGACTAGCGGGAGGGGGTGAGCAGTTCTTC. The encoded protein is CASSTGLAGGGEQFF.

The chain is built from TRBV5-4 and TRBJ1-1; D is uncertain. This CDR3 contains 12 residues. Trimming took off 4 bases at V and 1 base at J, with 5 bases between the two ends. CDR1 SGHNT and CDR2 YYREEE come from the germline V gene (reference sequence). The CDR3 reads CASSLRNTEAFF. As DNA, the CDR3 is TGTGCCAGCAGCCTCAGGAACACTGAAGCTTTCTTT.

The chain has TRBV7-2 and TRBJ2-5; 8 bases line up with TRBD2. V lost 5 bases, J lost 5 bases, and 4 bases stayed unmatched. There are 13 residues in the CDR3. The germline CDR1 and CDR2 sequences are SGHTA and FQGNSA. CDR3 in amino acids: CASSPRGGETQYF. For the CDR3, the DNA is TGTGCCAGCAGCCCCCGGGGGGGGGAGACCCAGTACTTC.

The chain employs TRBV5-1 and TRBJ2-5, with a possible D match to TRBD2 (5 bases). The ends were cut back, 5 bases at V and 4 bases at J, with 12 bases in the middle. CDR3 length: 13 residues. The germline V gene encodes CDR1 SGHRS and CDR2 YFSETQ. CDR3 nucleotide sequence: TGCGCCAGCAGGACCACGGGGATAGAGACCCAGTACTTC. Translated: CASRTTGIETQYF.

J is TRBJ2-1 and V is TRBV5-4, with TRBD2 matching over 9 bases. The V and J ends lost 4 bases and 15 bases, in that order; junction bases with no gene match: 8. Germline-derived CDR1 and CDR2 are SGHNT and YYREEE (reference sequence). The CDR3 is made up of 12 amino acids. CDR3 protein: CASSTSSGSRFF. The CDR3 DNA reads as TGTGCCAGCAGCACCAGTAGCGGGAGCCGGTTCTTC.